This TCR beta chain was identified in a study of shared clonotypes between healthy human individuals. Study in general: CD4 naive cells filled three plates per donor, CD4 memory three, CD8 naive two and CD8 memory one.

Sequencing used immunoSEQ multiplex PCR; TCRdb keeps in-frame clones, though not all of them. This sample yields a few million clones, of which approximately 92% are seen a single time; more than 0.12% belongs to the top ten. Looked up from germline, CDR1 is GTSNPN and CDR2 is SVGIG (reference sequence). The V end was cut by 4 bases, the J end by 2 bases, with 10 bases between. This CDR3 has 13 residues. The TCR comes from a man aged 18 to 30 in good health. The V gene is TRBV30, the J gene TRBJ2-3; D ambiguous. Sequencing was performed on naive CD4+ T cells sorted from blood. Subset specified: CD45RA+ positively selected. The CDR3 DNA sequence: TGTGCCTGGACGGTTAGCAACACAGATACGCAGTATTTT. It is translated as CAWTVSNTDTQYF.